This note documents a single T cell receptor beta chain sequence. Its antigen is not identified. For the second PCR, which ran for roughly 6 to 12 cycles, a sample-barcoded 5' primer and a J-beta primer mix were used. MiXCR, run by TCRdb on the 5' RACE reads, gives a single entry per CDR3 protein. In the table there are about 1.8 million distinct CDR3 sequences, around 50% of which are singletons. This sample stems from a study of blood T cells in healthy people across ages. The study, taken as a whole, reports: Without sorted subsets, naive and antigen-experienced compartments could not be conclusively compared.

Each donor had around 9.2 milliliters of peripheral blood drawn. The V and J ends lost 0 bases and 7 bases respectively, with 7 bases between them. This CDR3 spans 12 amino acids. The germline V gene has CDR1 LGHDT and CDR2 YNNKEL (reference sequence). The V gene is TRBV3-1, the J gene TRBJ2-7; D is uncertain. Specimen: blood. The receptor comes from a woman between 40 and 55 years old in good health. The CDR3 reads CASSQEANEQYF. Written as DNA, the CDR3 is TGTGCCAGCAGCCAAGAGGCCAATGAGCAGTACTTC.